This TCR beta chain was profiled in a study of blood T cell repertoires in COVID-19. The overall study: T cells, B-cell-depleted T cells, or PBMCs provided the cDNA or gDNA that served as material.

This clone is a singleton in its sample. Looked up from germline, CDR1 is MNHEY and CDR2 is SMNVEV (reference sequence). There are 15 residues in the CDR3. V lost 2 bases to trimming and J lost 7 bases; unmatched junction nucleotides: 9. Authors' methods: By means of reference gene primer amplification, nucleated cell counts were estimated. Profiled with immunoSEQ multiplex PCR; TCRdb holds only in-frame clones, not every one. V, J and clone size are those of that table, while D and trimming were read from the DNA. The sample has some 100,000 clones; just over 85% are singletons. The receptor was isolated from a human donor in a cohort sampled during active COVID-19. The chain uses TRBV27 and TRBJ2-7; 9 bases fit TRBD1. Sample: peripheral blood. The CDR3 sequence: CASSLTTGGRGEQYF. CDR3 nucleotides: TGTGCCAGCAGTTTAACTACAGGGGGCAGGGGGGAGCAGTACTTC.